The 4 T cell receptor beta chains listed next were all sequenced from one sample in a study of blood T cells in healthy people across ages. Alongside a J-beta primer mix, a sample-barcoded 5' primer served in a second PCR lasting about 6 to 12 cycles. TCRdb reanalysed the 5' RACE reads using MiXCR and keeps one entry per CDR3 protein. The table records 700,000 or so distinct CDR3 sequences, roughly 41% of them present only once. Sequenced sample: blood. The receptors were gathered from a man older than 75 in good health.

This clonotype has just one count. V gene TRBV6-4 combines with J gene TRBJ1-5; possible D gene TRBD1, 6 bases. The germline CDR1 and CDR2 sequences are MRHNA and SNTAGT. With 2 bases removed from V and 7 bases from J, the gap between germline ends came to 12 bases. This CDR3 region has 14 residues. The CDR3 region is CASSDKGGGQPQHF. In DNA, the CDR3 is TGTGCCAGCAGTGACAAAGGGGGGGGACAGCCCCAGCATTTT.

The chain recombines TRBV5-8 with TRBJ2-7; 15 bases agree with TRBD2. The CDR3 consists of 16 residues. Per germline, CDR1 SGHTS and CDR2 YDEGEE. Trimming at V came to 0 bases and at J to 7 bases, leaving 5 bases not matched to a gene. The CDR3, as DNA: TGTGCCAGCAGCTTGGCTGTGGGACTAGCGGGAGGAGAGCAGTACTTC. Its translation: CASSLAVGLAGGEQYF.

The CDR3 nucleotides are TGCGCCAGCAGCTTGGACGGATTTGACTACAATGAGCAGTTCTTC. It is translated as CASSLDGFDYNEQFF. The rearrangement joins TRBV5-1 to TRBJ2-1; D not certain. The V end was cut by 0 bases, the J end by 3 bases, with 10 bases between. This CDR3 is built from 15 residues. Germline V gene lookup returns CDR1 SGHRS and CDR2 YFSETQ.

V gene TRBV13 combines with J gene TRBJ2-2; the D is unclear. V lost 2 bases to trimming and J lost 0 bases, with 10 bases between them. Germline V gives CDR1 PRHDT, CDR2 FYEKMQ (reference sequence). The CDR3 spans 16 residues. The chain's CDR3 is CASSLSPQTNTGELFF. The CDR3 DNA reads TGTGCCAGCAGCTTATCTCCACAGACGAACACCGGGGAGCTGTTTTTT. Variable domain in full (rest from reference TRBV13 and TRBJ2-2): AAGVIQSPRHLIKEKRETATLKCYPIPRHDTVYWYQQGPGQDPQFLISFYEKMQSDKGSIPDRFSAQQFSDYHSELNMSSLELGDSALYFCASSLSPQTNTGELFFGEGSRLTVL.